This T cell receptor (beta chain) was obtained from a study of beta chain features in type 1 diabetes. V was pared by 2 bases and J by 5 bases, with 9 bases between. This CDR3 is built from 12 residues. Germline values: CDR1 GTSNPN, CDR2 SVGIG (reference sequence). This clone was found many times. Isolated RNA was reverse transcribed in full, so expressed TCRB transcripts were sequenced. TCRdb keeps only in-frame clones here, not all; method: immunoSEQ multiplex PCR. The table has under 250,000 clones, under 13% seen once. This receptor was identified in a man aged 18 to 30 in good health. The sequencing input was central memory CD4+ T cells from blood. This chain uses TRBV30 with TRBJ2-5; D may be TRBD1 (6 bases). CDR3 DNA sequence: TGTGCCTGGAGTAGGGGGTGGGAGACCCAGTACTTC. This translates into CAWSRGWETQYF.